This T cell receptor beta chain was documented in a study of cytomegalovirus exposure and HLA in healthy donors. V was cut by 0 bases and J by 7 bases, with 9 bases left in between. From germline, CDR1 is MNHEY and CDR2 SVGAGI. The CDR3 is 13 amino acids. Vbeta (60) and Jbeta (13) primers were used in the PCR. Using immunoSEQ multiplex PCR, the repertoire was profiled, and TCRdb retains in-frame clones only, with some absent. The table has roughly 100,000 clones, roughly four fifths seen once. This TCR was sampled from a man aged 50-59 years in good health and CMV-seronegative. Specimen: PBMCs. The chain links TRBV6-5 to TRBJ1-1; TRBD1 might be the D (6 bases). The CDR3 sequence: CASSYSRGGEAFF. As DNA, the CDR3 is TGTGCCAGCAGTTACTCACGAGGGGGTGAAGCTTTCTTT.